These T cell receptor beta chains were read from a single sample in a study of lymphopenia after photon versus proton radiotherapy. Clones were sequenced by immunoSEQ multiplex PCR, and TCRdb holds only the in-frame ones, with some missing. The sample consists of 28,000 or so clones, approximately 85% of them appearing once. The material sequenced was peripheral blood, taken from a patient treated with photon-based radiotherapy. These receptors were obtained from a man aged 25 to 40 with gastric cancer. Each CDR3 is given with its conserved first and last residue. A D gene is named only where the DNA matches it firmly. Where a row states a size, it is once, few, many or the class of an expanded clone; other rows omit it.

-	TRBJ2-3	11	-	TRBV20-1	CSARTADTQYF	TGCAGTGCCCGGACGGCAGATACGCAGTATTTT
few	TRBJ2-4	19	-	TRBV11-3	CASSLGGPLAGDAKNIQYF	TGTGCCAGCAGCTTAGGTGGTCCTCTGGCAGGGGATGCCAAAAACATTCAGTACTTC
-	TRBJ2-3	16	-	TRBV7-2	CASSLSIGGAEDTQYF	TGTGCCAGCAGCTTATCTATCGGGGGCGCGGAAGATACGCAGTATTTT
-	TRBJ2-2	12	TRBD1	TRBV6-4	CASRQGDGELFF	TGTGCCAGCAGACAGGGGGACGGGGAGCTGTTTTTT
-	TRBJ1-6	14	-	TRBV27	CASSLYRSNSPLHF	TGTGCCAGCAGTTTATACAGGTCGAATTCACCCCTCCACTTT
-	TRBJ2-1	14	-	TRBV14	CASSQENTAPEQFF	TGTGCCAGCAGCCAAGAGAACACGGCCCCCGAGCAGTTCTTC
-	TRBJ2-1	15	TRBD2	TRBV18	CASSPPGGAPPEQFF	TGTGCCAGCTCACCTCCGGGGGGGGCTCCCCCTGAGCAGTTCTTC
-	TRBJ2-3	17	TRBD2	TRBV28	CASSPGLAGGPTDTQYF	TGTGCCAGCAGCCCGGGACTAGCGGGAGGGCCCACAGATACGCAGTATTTT
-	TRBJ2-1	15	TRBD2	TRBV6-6	CASRMTSGGRHEQFF	TGTGCCAGCAGGATGACTAGCGGGGGTAGACATGAGCAGTTCTTC
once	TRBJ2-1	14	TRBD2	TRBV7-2	CASSLASGSGEQFF	TGTGCCAGCAGCTTAGCTAGCGGGAGCGGGGAGCAGTTCTTC
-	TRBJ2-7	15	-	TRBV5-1	CASSSLLGDSYEQYF	TGCGCCAGCAGCTCCCTGTTAGGGGACTCCTACGAGCAGTACTTC
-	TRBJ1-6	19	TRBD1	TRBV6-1	CASSEGYFWGTVNNSPLHF	TGTGCCAGCAGTGAAGGCTACTTTTGGGGGACAGTGAATAATTCACCCCTCCACTTT
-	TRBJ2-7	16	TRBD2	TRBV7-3	CASSPRGGQETYEQYF	TGTGCCAGCAGCCCCCGGGGGGGACAAGAAACCTACGAGCAGTACTTC
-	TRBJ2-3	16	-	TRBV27	CASSLYPGTSTDTQYF	TGTGCCAGCAGTTTATACCCCGGGACTAGCACAGATACGCAGTATTTT